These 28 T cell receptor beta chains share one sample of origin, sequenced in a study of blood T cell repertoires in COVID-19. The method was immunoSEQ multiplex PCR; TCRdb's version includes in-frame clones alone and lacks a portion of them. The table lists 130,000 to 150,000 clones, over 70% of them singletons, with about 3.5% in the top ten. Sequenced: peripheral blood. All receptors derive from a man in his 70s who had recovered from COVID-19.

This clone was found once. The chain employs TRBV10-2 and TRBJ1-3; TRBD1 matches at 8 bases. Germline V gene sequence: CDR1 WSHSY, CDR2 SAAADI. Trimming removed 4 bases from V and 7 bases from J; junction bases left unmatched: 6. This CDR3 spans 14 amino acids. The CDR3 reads CASSGENRGNTIYF. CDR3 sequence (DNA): TGCGCCAGCAGTGGGGAGAACAGGGGGAACACCATATATTTT.

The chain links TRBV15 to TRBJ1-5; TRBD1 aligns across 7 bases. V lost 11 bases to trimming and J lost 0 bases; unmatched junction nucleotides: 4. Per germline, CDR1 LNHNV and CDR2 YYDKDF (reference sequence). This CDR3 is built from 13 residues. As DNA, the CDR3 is TGTGCCCCACAGGGGATTAGCAATCAGCCCCAGCATTTT. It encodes CAPQGISNQPQHF. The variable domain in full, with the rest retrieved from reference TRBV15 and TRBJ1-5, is DAMVIQNPRYQVTQFGKPVTLSCSQTLNHNVMYWYQQKSSQAPKLLFHYYDKDFNNEADTPDNFQSRRPNTSFCFLDIRSPGLGDTAMYLCAPQGISNQPQHFGDGTRLSIL.

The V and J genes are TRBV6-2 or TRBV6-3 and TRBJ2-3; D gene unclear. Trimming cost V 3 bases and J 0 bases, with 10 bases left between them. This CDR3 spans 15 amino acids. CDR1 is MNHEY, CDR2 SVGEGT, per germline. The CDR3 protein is CASSYALPSTDTQYF. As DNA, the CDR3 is TGTGCCAGCAGTTATGCCCTACCGAGCACAGATACGCAGTATTTT.

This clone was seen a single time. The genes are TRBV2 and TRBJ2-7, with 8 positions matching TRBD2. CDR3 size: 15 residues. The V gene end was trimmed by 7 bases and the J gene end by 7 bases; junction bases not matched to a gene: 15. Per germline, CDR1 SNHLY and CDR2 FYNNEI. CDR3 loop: CASIVRSGSVGEQYF. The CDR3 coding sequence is TGTGCCAGCATAGTTCGGAGCGGGAGCGTTGGTGAGCAGTACTTC.

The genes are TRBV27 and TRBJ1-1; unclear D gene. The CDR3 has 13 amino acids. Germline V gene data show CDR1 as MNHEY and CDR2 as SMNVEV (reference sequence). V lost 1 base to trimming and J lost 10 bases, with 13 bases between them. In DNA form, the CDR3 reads TGTGCCAGCAGTTTATTGGGAGGGCATCGAGCTTTCTTT. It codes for CASSLLGGHRAFF.

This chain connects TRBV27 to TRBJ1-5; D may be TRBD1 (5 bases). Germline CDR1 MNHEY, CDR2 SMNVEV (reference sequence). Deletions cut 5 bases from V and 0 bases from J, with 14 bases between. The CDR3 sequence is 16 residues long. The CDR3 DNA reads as TGTGCCAGCAGTCCGTCCTCAGGGCATAGCAATCAGCCCCAGCATTTT. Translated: CASSPSSGHSNQPQHF.

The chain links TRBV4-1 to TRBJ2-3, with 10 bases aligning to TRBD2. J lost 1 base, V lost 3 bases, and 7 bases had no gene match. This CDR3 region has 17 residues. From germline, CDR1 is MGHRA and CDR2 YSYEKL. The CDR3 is CASSHAKGTSGTDTQYF. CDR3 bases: TGCGCCAGCAGCCACGCGAAGGGGACTAGCGGCACAGATACGCAGTATTTT.

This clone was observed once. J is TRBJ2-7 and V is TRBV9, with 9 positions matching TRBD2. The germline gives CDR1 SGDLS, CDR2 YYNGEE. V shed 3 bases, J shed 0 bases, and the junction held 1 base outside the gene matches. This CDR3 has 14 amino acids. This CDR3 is CASSGSGSSYEQYF. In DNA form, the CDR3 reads TGTGCCAGCAGCGGTAGCGGGAGCTCCTACGAGCAGTACTTC.

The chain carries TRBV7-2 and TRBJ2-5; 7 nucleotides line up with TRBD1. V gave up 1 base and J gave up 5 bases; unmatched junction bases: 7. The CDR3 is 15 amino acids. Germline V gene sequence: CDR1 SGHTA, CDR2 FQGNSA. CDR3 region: CASSLGARGQETQYF. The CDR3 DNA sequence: TGTGCCAGCAGCTTAGGAGCGAGGGGACAGGAGACCCAGTACTTC.

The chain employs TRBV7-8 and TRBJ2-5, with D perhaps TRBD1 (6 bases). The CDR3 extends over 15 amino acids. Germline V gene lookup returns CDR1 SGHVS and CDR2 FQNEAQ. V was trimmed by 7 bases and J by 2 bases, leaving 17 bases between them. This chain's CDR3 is CASTTQDSYQETQYF. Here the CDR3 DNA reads TGTGCCAGCACCACCCAGGACAGCTATCAAGAGACCCAGTACTTC.

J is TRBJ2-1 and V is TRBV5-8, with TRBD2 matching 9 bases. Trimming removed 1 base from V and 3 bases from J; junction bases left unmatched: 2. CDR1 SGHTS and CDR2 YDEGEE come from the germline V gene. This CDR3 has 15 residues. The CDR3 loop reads CASSLLAGFYNEQFF. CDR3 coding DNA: TGTGCCAGCAGCTTGCTAGCGGGATTCTACAATGAGCAGTTCTTC.

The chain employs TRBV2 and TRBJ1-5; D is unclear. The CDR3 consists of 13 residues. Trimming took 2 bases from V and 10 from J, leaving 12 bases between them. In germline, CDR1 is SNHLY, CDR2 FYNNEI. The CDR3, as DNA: TGTGCCAGCAGTGAAACTCGGAGTGAACCCCAGCATTTT. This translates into CASSETRSEPQHF.

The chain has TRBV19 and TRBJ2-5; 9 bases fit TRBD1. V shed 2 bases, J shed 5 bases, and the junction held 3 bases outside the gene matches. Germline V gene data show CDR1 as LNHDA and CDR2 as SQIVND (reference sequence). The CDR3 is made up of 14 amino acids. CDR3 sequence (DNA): TGTGCCAGTAGTATACTACAGGGGGCGGAGACCCAGTACTTC. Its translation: CASSILQGAETQYF.

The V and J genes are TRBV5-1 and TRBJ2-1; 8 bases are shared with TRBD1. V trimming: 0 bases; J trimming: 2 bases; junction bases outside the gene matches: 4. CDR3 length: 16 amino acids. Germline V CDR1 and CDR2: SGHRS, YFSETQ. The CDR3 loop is CASSLAPQGAYNEQFF. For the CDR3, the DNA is TGCGCCAGCAGCTTGGCCCCACAGGGGGCCTACAATGAGCAGTTCTTC.

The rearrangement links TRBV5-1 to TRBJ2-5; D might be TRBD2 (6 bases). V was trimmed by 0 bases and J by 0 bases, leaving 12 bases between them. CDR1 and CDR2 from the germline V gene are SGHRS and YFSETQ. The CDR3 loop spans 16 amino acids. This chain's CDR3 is CASSLGISGNQETQYF. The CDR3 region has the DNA TGCGCCAGCAGCTTGGGTATTAGCGGAAACCAAGAGACCCAGTACTTC.

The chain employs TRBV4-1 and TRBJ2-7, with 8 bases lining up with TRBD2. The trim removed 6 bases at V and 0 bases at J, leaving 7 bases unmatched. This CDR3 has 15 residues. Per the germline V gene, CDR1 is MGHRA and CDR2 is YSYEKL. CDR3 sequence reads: CASRRSSGASYEQYF. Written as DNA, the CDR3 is TGCGCCAGCAGGAGGAGTAGCGGGGCCTCCTACGAGCAGTACTTC.

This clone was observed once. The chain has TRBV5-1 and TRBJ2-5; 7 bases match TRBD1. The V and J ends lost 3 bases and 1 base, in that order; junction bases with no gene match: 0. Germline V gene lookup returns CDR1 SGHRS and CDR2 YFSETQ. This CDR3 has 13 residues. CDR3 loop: CASSYRGQETQYF. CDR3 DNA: TGCGCCAGCAGCTACAGGGGCCAAGAGACCCAGTACTTC.

The CDR3 bases are TGTGCCAGCAGCTTAGGAGACTATGGCTACACCTTC. Translation gives CASSLGDYGYTF. This chain connects TRBV6-5 to TRBJ1-2; D not certain. The germline V and J ends were trimmed by 6 bases and 3 bases, with 8 bases remaining between them. The length of the CDR3 is 12 residues. CDR1 and CDR2 from the germline V gene are MNHEY and SVGAGI.

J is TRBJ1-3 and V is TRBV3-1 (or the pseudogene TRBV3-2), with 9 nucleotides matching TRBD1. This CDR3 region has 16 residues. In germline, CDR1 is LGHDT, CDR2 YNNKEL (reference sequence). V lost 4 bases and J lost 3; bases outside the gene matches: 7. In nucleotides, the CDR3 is TGTGCCAGCAGCCTAGGGACAGGGCCCAATGGAAACACCATATATTTT. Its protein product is CASSLGTGPNGNTIYF.

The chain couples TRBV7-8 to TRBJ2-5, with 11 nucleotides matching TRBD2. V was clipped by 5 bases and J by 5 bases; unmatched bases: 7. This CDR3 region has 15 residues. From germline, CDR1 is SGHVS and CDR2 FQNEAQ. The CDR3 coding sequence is TGTGCCAGCAGCCTTGTCGCTAGCGGGAGGGAGACCCAGTACTTC. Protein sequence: CASSLVASGRETQYF.

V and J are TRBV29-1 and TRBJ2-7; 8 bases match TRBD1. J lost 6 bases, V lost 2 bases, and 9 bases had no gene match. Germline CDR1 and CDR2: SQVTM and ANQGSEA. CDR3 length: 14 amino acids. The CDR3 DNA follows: TGCAGCGTTGAAAGCAGGGGGCGCATCGGCGAGCAGTACTTC. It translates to CSVESRGRIGEQYF.

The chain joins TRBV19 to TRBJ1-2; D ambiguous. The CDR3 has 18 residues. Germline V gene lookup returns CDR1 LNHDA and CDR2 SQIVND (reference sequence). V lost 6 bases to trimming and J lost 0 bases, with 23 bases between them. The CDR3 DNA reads TGTGCCAGTAGCGCTATTTCCACGAGGAATACGGCTAACTATGGCTACACCTTC. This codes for CASSAISTRNTANYGYTF.

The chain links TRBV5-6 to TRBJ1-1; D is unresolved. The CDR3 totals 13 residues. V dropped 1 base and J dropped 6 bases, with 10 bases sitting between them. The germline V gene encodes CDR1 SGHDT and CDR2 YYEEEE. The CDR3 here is CASSLRGYPEAFF. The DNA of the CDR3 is TGTGCCAGCAGCTTGAGAGGTTACCCTGAAGCTTTCTTT.

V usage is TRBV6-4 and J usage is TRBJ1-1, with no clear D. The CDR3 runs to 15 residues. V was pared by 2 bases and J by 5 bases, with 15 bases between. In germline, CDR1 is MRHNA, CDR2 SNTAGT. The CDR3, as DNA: TGTGCCAGCAGTGACACCCCCCCCCGGGGAACTGAAGCTTTCTTT. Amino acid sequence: CASSDTPPRGTEAFF.

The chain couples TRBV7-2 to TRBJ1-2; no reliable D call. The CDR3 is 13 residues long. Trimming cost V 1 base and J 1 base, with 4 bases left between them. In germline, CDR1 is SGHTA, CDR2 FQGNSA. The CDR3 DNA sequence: TGTGCCAGCAGCTTAGGCGTTAACTATGGCTACACCTTC. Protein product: CASSLGVNYGYTF.

The CDR3 here is CASSTRHTLNSNQPQHF. CDR3 coding DNA: TGCGCCAGCAGCACCCGACATACGCTGAATAGCAATCAGCCCCAGCATTTT. This chain joins TRBV4-1 and TRBJ1-5; D is uncertain. V was cut by 5 bases and J by 0 bases, with 17 bases left in between. Germline V gene sequence: CDR1 MGHRA, CDR2 YSYEKL. This CDR3 has 17 residues.

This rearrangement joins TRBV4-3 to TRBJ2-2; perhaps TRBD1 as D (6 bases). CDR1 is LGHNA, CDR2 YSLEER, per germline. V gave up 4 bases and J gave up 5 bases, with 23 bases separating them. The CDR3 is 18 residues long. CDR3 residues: CASSPNPHRTAGTGELFF. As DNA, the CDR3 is TGCGCCAGCAGCCCTAATCCCCACCGGACAGCCGGAACCGGGGAGCTGTTTTTT.

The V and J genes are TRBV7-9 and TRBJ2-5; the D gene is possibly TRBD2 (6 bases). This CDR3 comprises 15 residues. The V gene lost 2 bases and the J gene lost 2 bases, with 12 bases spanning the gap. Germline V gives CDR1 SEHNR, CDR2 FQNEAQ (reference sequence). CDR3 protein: CASSLQGLYQETQYF. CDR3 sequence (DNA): TGTGCCAGCAGCTTACAGGGACTGTATCAAGAGACCCAGTACTTC.